Included here is one T cell receptor beta chain sequence, with context. These data are taken from a study of blood T cell repertoires in COVID-19. The CDR3 is 14 residues long. Germline V gene lookup returns CDR1 KGHDR and CDR2 SFDVKD. Trimming took off 4 bases at V and 2 bases at J, with 5 bases between the two ends. Profiled with immunoSEQ multiplex PCR; TCRdb holds only in-frame clones, not every one. In the table there are about 180,000 clones, 65% to 90% of which are singletons. This TCR derives from a human donor in a cohort sampled during active COVID-19. This chain connects TRBV24-1 to TRBJ2-6; D gene uncertain. The material sequenced was peripheral blood. CDR3 in amino acids: CATSEATGANVLTF. The CDR3 DNA reads as TGTGCCACCAGTGAGGCCACTGGGGCCAACGTCCTGACTTTC.